This TCR beta chain was profiled in a study of Ad26.COV2.S vaccination and SARS-CoV-2 variants. The assay was immunoSEQ multiplex PCR, and TCRdb's table has in-frame clones only and misses some. The table has under 95,000 clones, approximately 82% seen once. The CDR3 loop spans 15 amino acids. Germline CDR1 SGHKS, CDR2 YYEKEE (reference sequence). Germline trimming cut 4 bases from V and 5 bases from J; bases unmatched to any gene: 8. The input for sequencing was peripheral blood, taken after recovery from COVID-19. The clonotype was recovered from a human donor who had recovered from COVID-19. The rearrangement links TRBV5-5 to TRBJ2-5; TRBD1 agrees at 10 bases. CDR3 nucleotide sequence: TGTGCCAGCAGCACAGGACAGGGGGTTCGGGAGACCCAGTACTTC. Its protein is CASSTGQGVRETQYF.